This T cell receptor beta chain originates from a study of T-cell reconstitution after alpha-beta-depleted transplantation in children. Study-level points and caveats: It was reported that alpha-beta T cells came from several hundred expanded graft clones (about two months after transplant).

TCRbeta library construction was performed incorporating unique molecular identifiers. Each CDR3 protein gets one entry after TCRdb re-called the PCR reads with MiXCR. The sample lists some 600,000 distinct CDR3 sequences; approximately 13% were seen once. The CDR3 length is 15 residues. V gave up 0 bases and J gave up 9 bases; unmatched junction bases: 4. CDR1 LNHNV and CDR2 YYDKDF come from the germline V gene (reference sequence). Of note for this clonotype: The antigen remains unidentified.

This TCR came from a male patient younger than 18 who had a stem cell transplant for acute myeloid leukemia, so the T cells may come from the graft donor. The gene calls are TRBV15 and TRBJ2-1; 11 bases match TRBD2. Sequences were derived from PBMCs, mostly from graft donor cells, sampled 360 days after TCRalphabeta/CD19-depleted stem cell transplant. The chain's CDR3 is CATSRELAGVGEQFF. The DNA of the CDR3 is TGTGCCACCAGCAGAGAACTAGCGGGAGTGGGTGAGCAGTTCTTC.